This entry concerns a single T cell receptor beta chain. What it binds is unknown. This sample is part of a study of cytomegalovirus exposure and HLA in healthy donors. General observations from the study: Among TCR beta chains of equal frequency, HLA-associated ones were more clonally expanded in a later analysis. Most TCRs appeared rarely, but some public TCRs recurred in many donors. A later analysis reportedly found that, within productive TCRs, an Asian-associated ancestry cluster had fewer N-insertions than the mean observed across the roughly 630 donors.

Primers: 60 Vbeta forward and 13 Jbeta reverse. As originally analysed: A later analysis tallied approximately 87 million unique TCR beta chains, about 9.9 million of them shared. Using immunoSEQ multiplex PCR, the repertoire was profiled, and TCRdb retains in-frame clones only, with some absent. The V and J calls and the clone size are those of that table, but D and trimming were determined from the DNA. The table records over 100,000 clones, about 74% of them present only once. The germline gives CDR1 SGHVS, CDR2 FQNEAQ. The CDR3 sequence is 14 residues long. With 4 bases removed from V and 1 base from J, the gap between germline ends came to 10 bases.

The specimen sequenced was PBMCs. This clonotype originated in a female donor in good health and CMV-seronegative. The rearrangement links TRBV7-8 to TRBJ1-1; D unclear. CDR3 residues: CASSSRTWNTEAFF. The CDR3, as DNA: TGTGCCAGCAGCTCCCGCACATGGAACACTGAAGCTTTCTTT.